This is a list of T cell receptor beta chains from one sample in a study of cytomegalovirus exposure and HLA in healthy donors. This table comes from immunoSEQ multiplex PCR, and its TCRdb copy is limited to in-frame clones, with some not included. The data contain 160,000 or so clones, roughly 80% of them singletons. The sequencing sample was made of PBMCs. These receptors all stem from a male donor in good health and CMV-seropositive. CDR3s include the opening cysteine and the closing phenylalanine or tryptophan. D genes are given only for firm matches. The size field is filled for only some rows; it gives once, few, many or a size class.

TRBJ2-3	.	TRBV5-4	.	TGTGCCAGCAGCTTGAGCGCAGATACGCAGTATTTT	CASSLSADTQYF
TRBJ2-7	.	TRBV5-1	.	TGCGCCAGCAGAACAGAGAAAACCCACTACGAGCAGTACTTC	CASRTEKTHYEQYF
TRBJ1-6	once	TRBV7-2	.	TGTGCCAGCAGCCCCTACAGGGAAAATTCACCCCTCCACTTT	CASSPYRENSPLHF
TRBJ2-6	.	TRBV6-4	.	TGTGCCAGCAGTGACTGGGCAGTTCACTCTGGGGCCAACGTCCTGACTTTC	CASSDWAVHSGANVLTF
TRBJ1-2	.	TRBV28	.	TGTGCCAGCAGTTTAGAGTATGGCTACACCTTC	CASSLEYGYTF
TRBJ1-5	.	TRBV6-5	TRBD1	TGTGCCAGCAGTTACGGACAGGGGGGTCAGCCCCAGCATTTT	CASSYGQGGQPQHF
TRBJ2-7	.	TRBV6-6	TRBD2	TGTGCCAGCTTAGGGGGGACTAGCGGGTCCTACGAGCAGTACTTC	CASLGGTSGSYEQYF
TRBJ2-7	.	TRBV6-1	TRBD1	TGTGCCAGCAGACCACAGGGGGCAGGTTACGAGCAGTACTTC	CASRPQGAGYEQYF
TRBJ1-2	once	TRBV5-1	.	TGCGCCAGCACCTGGGACGGACAGTATGGCTACACCTTC	CASTWDGQYGYTF
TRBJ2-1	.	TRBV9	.	TGTGCCAGCAGCGTAGCTAACAATGAGCAGTTCTTC	CASSVANNEQFF
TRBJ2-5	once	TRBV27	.	TGTGCCAGCAGTTTACGGGGTCTACAAGAGACCCAGTACTTC	CASSLRGLQETQYF
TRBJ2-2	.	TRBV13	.	TGTGCCAGCAGCGGAGTGGTAACCGGCGGGGAGCTGTTTTTT	CASSGVVTGGELFF
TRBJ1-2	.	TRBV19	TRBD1	TGTGCCAGTAGCCACGGGACAGGGTATGGCTACACCTTC	CASSHGTGYGYTF
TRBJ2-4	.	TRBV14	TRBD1	TGTGCCAGCAGCCAGAGATCGGGGACAGGGGGTACTCACATTCAGTACTTC	CASSQRSGTGGTHIQYF
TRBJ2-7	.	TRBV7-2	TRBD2	TGTGCCAGCAGCTTGCGCACGGGAGGGATATCCTACGAGCAGTACTTC	CASSLRTGGISYEQYF
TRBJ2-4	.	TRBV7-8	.	TGTGCCAGCAGCTTAGTGGGCGGAGGGGGGGACATTCAGTACTTC	CASSLVGGGGDIQYF
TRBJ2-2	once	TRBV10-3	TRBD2	TGTGCCATCAGTGAGTCCCGGGGACTAGCGGGACACACCGGGGAGCTGTTTTTT	CAISESRGLAGHTGELFF
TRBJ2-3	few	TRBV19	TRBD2	TGTGCCAGTAGTATAGTAGGGCTAGCGGTTGATACGCAGTATTTT	CASSIVGLAVDTQYF
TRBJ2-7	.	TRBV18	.	TGTGCCAGCTCATCTAAAGACACCTCATCCTACGAGCAGTACTTC	CASSSKDTSSYEQYF
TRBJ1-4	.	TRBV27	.	TGTGCCAGCAGCTCCGGGACTGCAACTAATGAAAAACTGTTTTTT	CASSSGTATNEKLFF
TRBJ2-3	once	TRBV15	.	TGTGCCACCAGCGCCGGGATTAGCACAGATACGCAGTATTTT	CATSAGISTDTQYF
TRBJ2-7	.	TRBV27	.	TGTGCCAGCAGTTTAAATCGTTTCGTGGAGCAGTACTTC	CASSLNRFVEQYF
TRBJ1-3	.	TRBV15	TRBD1	TGTGCCACCAGCAGAAGTCAGGGGGCTCTCCCTGGAAACACCATATATTTT	CATSRSQGALPGNTIYF
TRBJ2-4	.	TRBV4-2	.	TGTGCCAGCAGCCAAGAGGGGGGAGATTTGGCCAAAAACATTCAGTACTTC	CASSQEGGDLAKNIQYF
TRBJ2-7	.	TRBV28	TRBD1	TGTGCCAGCAGTCCACCTTCAGACAGGGGGCTTTTCTCCTACGAGCAGTACTTC	CASSPPSDRGLFSYEQYF
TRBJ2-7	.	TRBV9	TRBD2	TGTGCCAGCAGCGCCGGAGGGACTAGCGAACCGCAGTACTTC	CASSAGGTSEPQYF
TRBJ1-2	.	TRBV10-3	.	TGTGCCATCACCGAACAGGTAGTAAACTATGGCTACACCTTC	CAITEQVVNYGYTF
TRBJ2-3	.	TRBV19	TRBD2	TGTGCCAGTAGTGGGAGGCGGGAGGGCCGGGATACGCAGTATTTT	CASSGRREGRDTQYF
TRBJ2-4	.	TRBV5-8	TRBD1	TGTGCCAGCAGCACACGACAGGGGCTAGCCAAAAGCATTCAGTACTTC	CASSTRQGLAKSIQYF